A selection of T cell receptor beta chains follows, all from one sample in a study of shared clonotypes between healthy human individuals. Assay used: immunoSEQ multiplex PCR; TCRdb lists only in-frame clones, some missing. The table has 330,000 or so clones, over 70% seen once. The sample taken for sequencing was memory CD4+ T cells sorted from blood. These receptors came from a man aged 25-45 years in good health. Both conserved end residues are part of each CDR3. The order of the fields is D gene, clone size, J gene, V gene, CDR3 protein, CDR3 DNA. D genes are given only for firm matches. Clone size is shown for a subset of rows, as once, few, many or a class of expanded clone.

d_gene: NA; abundance: once; j_gene: TRBJ2-3; v_gene: TRBV7-8; CDR3aa: CASSPQTLRDTQYF; CDR3nt: TGTGCCAGCAGCCCTCAGACCCTTCGGGACACGCAGTATTTT
d_gene: NA; abundance: NA; j_gene: TRBJ1-1; v_gene: TRBV2; CDR3aa: CASSLGQYSEAFF; CDR3nt: TGTGCCAGCAGCCTTGGACAGTATTCTGAAGCTTTCTTT
d_gene: NA; abundance: NA; j_gene: TRBJ2-2; v_gene: TRBV7-6; CDR3aa: CASSRQDTGELFF; CDR3nt: TGTGCCAGCAGCCGACAGGACACCGGGGAGCTGTTTTTT
d_gene: NA; abundance: NA; j_gene: TRBJ1-5; v_gene: TRBV28; CDR3aa: CASSLLGQHQHF; CDR3nt: TGTGCCAGCAGTTTACTGGGGCAGCACCAGCATTTT
d_gene: NA; abundance: NA; j_gene: TRBJ1-2; v_gene: TRBV4-1; CDR3aa: CASSQPGAIGYTF; CDR3nt: TGCGCCAGCAGCCAGCCAGGGGCGATTGGCTACACCTTC
d_gene: TRBD1; abundance: NA; j_gene: TRBJ1-1; v_gene: TRBV19; CDR3aa: CASRQARGRDTEAFF; CDR3nt: TGTGCCAGTAGGCAAGCCAGGGGGCGAGACACTGAAGCTTTCTTT
d_gene: NA; abundance: once; j_gene: TRBJ1-2; v_gene: TRBV5-4; CDR3aa: CASSFGATNPRALHTF; CDR3nt: TGTGCCAGCAGCTTTGGGGCCACGAATCCAAGGGCGCTCCACACCTTC
d_gene: NA; abundance: once; j_gene: TRBJ2-7; v_gene: TRBV5-4; CDR3aa: CASSLYGSRTDEQYF; CDR3nt: TGTGCCAGCAGCTTGTATGGCAGCCGGACCGACGAGCAGTACTTC
d_gene: TRBD2; abundance: NA; j_gene: TRBJ2-1; v_gene: TRBV6-5; CDR3aa: CASRRAGLLYNEQFF; CDR3nt: TGTGCCAGTAGACGGGCGGGACTACTCTACAATGAGCAGTTCTTC
d_gene: NA; abundance: NA; j_gene: TRBJ1-5; v_gene: TRBV5-6; CDR3aa: CASSLGGRGTYQPQHF; CDR3nt: TGTGCCAGCAGCTTGGGCGGCAGGGGAACCTATCAGCCCCAGCATTTT
d_gene: NA; abundance: NA; j_gene: TRBJ2-3; v_gene: TRBV2; CDR3aa: CASSHLGGDGTDTQYF; CDR3nt: TGTGCCAGCAGCCACTTAGGGGGTGACGGCACAGATACGCAGTATTTT
d_gene: NA; abundance: NA; j_gene: TRBJ2-5; v_gene: TRBV13; CDR3aa: CASSLEGGQETQYF; CDR3nt: TGTGCCAGCAGCTTAGAAGGTGGCCAAGAGACCCAGTACTTC
d_gene: TRBD2; abundance: NA; j_gene: TRBJ2-7; v_gene: TRBV28; CDR3aa: CASKTTSGRFYEQYF; CDR3nt: TGTGCCAGCAAAACCACTAGCGGGAGGTTCTACGAGCAGTACTTC
d_gene: NA; abundance: NA; j_gene: TRBJ2-3; v_gene: TRBV10-1; CDR3aa: CASSLARGPDTQYF; CDR3nt: TGCGCCAGCAGTTTAGCGCGTGGGCCAGATACGCAGTATTTT
d_gene: TRBD2; abundance: medium-sized; j_gene: TRBJ2-1; v_gene: TRBV6-4; CDR3aa: CASSLLAGVGEQFF; CDR3nt: TGTGCCAGCAGTCTCCTAGCGGGAGTAGGTGAGCAGTTCTTC
d_gene: NA; abundance: NA; j_gene: TRBJ1-4; v_gene: TRBV5-6; CDR3aa: CASSPRDREGKLFF; CDR3nt: TGTGCCAGCAGCCCCAGGGATCGCGAGGGGAAACTGTTTTTT
d_gene: NA; abundance: few; j_gene: TRBJ2-5; v_gene: TRBV14; CDR3aa: CASSHDFRRGVAETQYF; CDR3nt: TGTGCCAGCAGCCATGATTTTCGGAGGGGAGTGGCGGAGACCCAGTACTTC
d_gene: NA; abundance: NA; j_gene: TRBJ2-3; v_gene: TRBV6-5; CDR3aa: CASSYRGLITDTQYF; CDR3nt: TGTGCCAGCAGTTACCGGGGACTGATTACAGATACGCAGTATTTT
d_gene: TRBD2; abundance: NA; j_gene: TRBJ2-3; v_gene: TRBV19; CDR3aa: CASSISGLAGGTDTQYF; CDR3nt: TGTGCCAGTAGTATATCCGGACTAGCGGGAGGGACAGATACGCAGTATTTT
d_gene: TRBD1; abundance: NA; j_gene: TRBJ1-1; v_gene: TRBV18; CDR3aa: CASSPPTGGRNTEAFF; CDR3nt: TGTGCCAGCTCACCACCGACAGGGGGTCGGAACACTGAAGCTTTCTTT
d_gene: TRBD1; abundance: NA; j_gene: TRBJ2-2; v_gene: TRBV19; CDR3aa: CASSIDGTAGELFF; CDR3nt: TGTGCCAGTAGTATAGATGGGACAGCCGGGGAGCTGTTTTTT
d_gene: NA; abundance: NA; j_gene: TRBJ2-7; v_gene: TRBV29-1; CDR3aa: CSVETRVPRRSSYEQYF; CDR3nt: TGCAGCGTTGAAACACGGGTCCCCCGGAGGAGCTCCTACGAGCAGTACTTC
d_gene: TRBD1; abundance: NA; j_gene: TRBJ1-1; v_gene: TRBV10-1; CDR3aa: CASSGGPGQGGTEAFF; CDR3nt: TGCGCCAGCAGTGGAGGACCGGGACAGGGAGGCACTGAAGCTTTCTTT
d_gene: NA; abundance: NA; j_gene: TRBJ1-1; v_gene: TRBV7-8; CDR3aa: CASSLNAGTEAFF; CDR3nt: TGTGCCAGCAGCTTAAATGCCGGCACTGAAGCTTTCTTT
d_gene: NA; abundance: few; j_gene: TRBJ2-2; v_gene: TRBV5-1; CDR3aa: CASSFGTPDTGELFF; CDR3nt: TGCGCCAGCAGCTTTGGGACTCCCGACACCGGGGAGCTGTTTTTT
d_gene: TRBD1; abundance: NA; j_gene: TRBJ2-7; v_gene: TRBV5-4; CDR3aa: CASSRGTGVGEQYF; CDR3nt: TGTGCCAGCAGTAGGGGGACAGGGGTAGGCGAGCAGTACTTC
d_gene: NA; abundance: NA; j_gene: TRBJ1-5; v_gene: TRBV18; CDR3aa: CASSPQFEGTQPQHF; CDR3nt: TGTGCCAGCTCACCACAATTTGAAGGGACTCAGCCCCAGCATTTT
d_gene: NA; abundance: NA; j_gene: TRBJ1-2; v_gene: TRBV7-9; CDR3aa: CASSPTYGYTF; CDR3nt: TGTGCCAGCAGTCCCACCTATGGCTACACCTTC
d_gene: TRBD1; abundance: NA; j_gene: TRBJ1-5; v_gene: TRBV9; CDR3aa: CASSPDGQGNQPQHF; CDR3nt: TGTGCCAGCAGCCCAGACGGACAGGGTAATCAGCCCCAGCATTTT
d_gene: TRBD2; abundance: NA; j_gene: TRBJ2-7; v_gene: TRBV27; CDR3aa: CASSSPSGSVYEQYF; CDR3nt: TGTGCCAGCAGTTCCCCTAGCGGGAGCGTCTACGAGCAGTACTTC
d_gene: TRBD1; abundance: NA; j_gene: TRBJ1-3; v_gene: TRBV5-4; CDR3aa: CASSFRQGRPSYGNTIYF; CDR3nt: TGTGCCAGCAGCTTCCGACAGGGTCGACCCTCGTACGGAAACACCATATATTTT
d_gene: TRBD1; abundance: NA; j_gene: TRBJ1-5; v_gene: TRBV7-2; CDR3aa: CASSRGQVDSNQPQHF; CDR3nt: TGTGCCAGCAGCCGCGGACAGGTGGATAGCAATCAGCCCCAGCATTTT
d_gene: NA; abundance: NA; j_gene: TRBJ1-2; v_gene: TRBV28; CDR3aa: CASSGQTGRDGYTF; CDR3nt: TGTGCCAGCAGTGGCCAGACAGGCCGGGATGGCTACACCTTC
d_gene: NA; abundance: NA; j_gene: TRBJ1-2; v_gene: TRBV7-9; CDR3aa: CASSSGTGNYGYTF; CDR3nt: TGTGCCAGCAGCTCCGGGACGGGCAACTATGGCTACACCTTC
d_gene: TRBD1; abundance: NA; j_gene: TRBJ2-6; v_gene: TRBV27; CDR3aa: CASSGGTGYRRGSSGANVLTF; CDR3nt: TGTGCCAGCAGTGGCGGGACAGGGTACAGGAGGGGTTCCTCTGGGGCCAACGTCCTGACTTTC
d_gene: NA; abundance: NA; j_gene: TRBJ2-7; v_gene: TRBV7-8; CDR3aa: CASSLVGGGSQVYEQYF; CDR3nt: TGTGCCAGCAGCTTAGTTGGTGGGGGGAGTCAGGTCTACGAGCAGTACTTC